Below, one TCR beta chain is given with its context. Its antigen is not known. Germline CDR1 reads MGHRA; CDR2 reads YSYEKL. CDR3 length: 13 residues. V dropped 7 bases and J dropped 3 bases, with 11 bases sitting between them. This record comes from a study of post-analysis software for immune sequencing data. Study in general: Relapsing-remitting, secondary progressive and progressive-relapsing courses of multiple sclerosis were included. Study-wide results and caveats: Higher frequency in patients than in controls was seen for about five TRBV segments, with TRBV5-6, TRBV5-1 and TRBV20-1 among them. Controls significantly exceeded multiple sclerosis patients in normalized Chao1 diversity. F measure clustering grouped samples strongly by preparation batch.

The TCR beta cDNA libraries contained unique molecular identifiers. Out of about 1 to 11 million T cells, roughly 0.5 million cDNA molecules were generated. TCRdb passed the PCR reads through MiXCR, listing each CDR3 protein once. There are about 820,000 distinct CDR3 sequences in the sample; around 53% occur only once, and approximately 4.4% lies in the top ten. This TCR was recovered from a girl aged 10 to 17 with multiple sclerosis. The sequencing sample was made of blood. The gene calls are TRBV4-1 and TRBJ2-3, with a weak D call TRBD1 (5 bases). The CDR3 loop reads CASKGRVTDTQYF. The CDR3 region has the DNA TGCGCCAGCAAGGGCAGGGTAACAGATACGCAGTATTTT.